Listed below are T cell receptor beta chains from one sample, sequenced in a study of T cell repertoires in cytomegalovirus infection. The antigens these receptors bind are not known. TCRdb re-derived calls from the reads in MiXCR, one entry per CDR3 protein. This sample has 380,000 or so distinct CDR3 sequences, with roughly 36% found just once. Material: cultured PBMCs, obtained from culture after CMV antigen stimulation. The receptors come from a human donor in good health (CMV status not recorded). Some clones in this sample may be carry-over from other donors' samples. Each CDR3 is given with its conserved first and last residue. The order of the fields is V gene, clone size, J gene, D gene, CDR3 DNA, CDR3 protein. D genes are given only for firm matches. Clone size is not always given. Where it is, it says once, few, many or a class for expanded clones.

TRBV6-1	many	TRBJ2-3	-	TGTGCCAGCAGCGTAGAACCGGGCTCTGATACGCAGTATTTT	CASSVEPGSDTQYF
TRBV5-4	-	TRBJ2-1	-	TGTGCCAGCGGGAGTTTAAATGAGCAGTTCTTC	CASGSLNEQFF
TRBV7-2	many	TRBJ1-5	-	TGTGCCAGCAGCTTAGCCGGCGGTAGGCAGTCCAATCAGCCCCAGCATTTT	CASSLAGGRQSNQPQHF
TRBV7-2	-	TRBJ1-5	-	TGTGCCAGCAGCTTTGGCCCCCCTAGCAATCAGCCCCAGCATTTT	CASSFGPPSNQPQHF
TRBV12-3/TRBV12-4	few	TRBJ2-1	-	TGTGCCAGCCGCCCCCGGGACTCAAGCTCCTACAATGAGCAGTTCTTC	CASRPRDSSSYNEQFF
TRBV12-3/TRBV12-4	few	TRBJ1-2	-	TGTGCCAGCAGTAGGGAGGGGATTGTCGTTTATGGCTACACCTTC	CASSREGIVVYGYTF
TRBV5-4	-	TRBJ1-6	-	TGTGCCAGCAGCTTGGCGGGGCAGGAACGATGGGGCTCACCCCTCCACTTT	CASSLAGQERWGSPLHF
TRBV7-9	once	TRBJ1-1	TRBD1	TGTGCCAGCAGCTTAGTCGGACAGGGGATGAACACTGAAGCTTTCTTT	CASSLVGQGMNTEAFF
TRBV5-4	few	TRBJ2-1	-	TGTGCCAGCAGCTCTAACAGGGCCAATGAGCAGTTCTTC	CASSSNRANEQFF
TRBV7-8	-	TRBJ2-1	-	TGTGCCAGCAGCTTATTACGGTCTGGGGCCAACAATGAGCAGTTCTTC	CASSLLRSGANNEQFF
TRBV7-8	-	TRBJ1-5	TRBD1	TGTGCCAGCAGCCTCACAGGGGGACGAAATCAGCCCCAGCATTTT	CASSLTGGRNQPQHF
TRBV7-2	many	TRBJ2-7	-	TGTGCCAGCAGCTTAGCCGATTACTACGAGCAGTACTTC	CASSLADYYEQYF
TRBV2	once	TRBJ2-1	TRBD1	TGTGCCAGCTCACAGGGGGCGAACTACAATGAGCAGTTCTTC	CASSQGANYNEQFF
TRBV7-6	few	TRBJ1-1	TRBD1	TGTGCCAGCAGCCTGCCCATCACAGGGGGGAGTAGAACTGAAGCTTTCTTT	CASSLPITGGSRTEAFF
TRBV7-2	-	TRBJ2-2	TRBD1	TGTGCCAGCAGCTTAGCGCGACAGGGGGCGGTTAAGCTGCTTTTT	CASSLARQGAVKLLF
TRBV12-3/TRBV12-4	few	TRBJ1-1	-	TGTGCCAGCAGCCTACACCCGAACACTGAAGCTTTCTTT	CASSLHPNTEAFF